This is a list of T cell receptor beta chains from one sample in a study of T cell repertoires in cytomegalovirus infection. Antigens of these TCRs are unknown. TCRdb ran MiXCR on the reads and lists one entry per CDR3 protein. Of 700,000 to 850,000 distinct CDR3 sequences in the sample, approximately 30% were seen once. The sequencing used cultured CD8+ T cells from PBMCs, collected from culture after CMV antigen stimulation. Source of these receptors: a human donor in good health (CMV status not recorded). Some clones in this sample may be carry-over from other donors' samples. CDR3s include the opening cysteine and the closing phenylalanine or tryptophan. A D gene is named only where the DNA matches it firmly. Not all rows give a size; the values are once, few, many and, for expanded clones, a class.

j_gene,len,v_gene,abundance,d_gene,CDR3nt,CDR3aa
TRBJ2-1,18,TRBV7-3,-,TRBD2,TGTGCCAGCAGCTTGTATAGCGGGGGGGCCCGTTCCTACAATGAGCAGTTCTTC,CASSLYSGGARSYNEQFF
TRBJ1-5,16,TRBV6-8,-,-,TGTGCCAGCAGGGAATGGACGGACGATAGCAATCAGCCCCAGCATTTT,CASREWTDDSNQPQHF
TRBJ2-3,16,TRBV5-5,-,TRBD1,TGTGCCAGCAGCCGACCGGGACAGGGGGCAACAGATACGCAGTATTTT,CASSRPGQGATDTQYF
TRBJ2-1,17,TRBV6-2/TRBV6-3,few,-,TGTGCCAGCAGTTACTCGTTCAGGGGGGGTATCTACAATGAGCAGTTCTTC,CASSYSFRGGIYNEQFF
TRBJ1-1,15,TRBV4-1,-,-,TGCGCCAGCAGTCGAGCTACAGGGCTAGACACTGAAGCTCTCTTT,CASSRATGLDTEALF
TRBJ1-6,15,TRBV7-3,many,-,TGTGCCAGCAGCCCCACTGCAGGGAGGAATTCACCCCTCCACTTT,CASSPTAGRNSPLHF
TRBJ2-1,16,TRBV9,-,-,TGTGCCAGCAGCGTCAACTTAGGGGAATCCTACAATGAGCAGTTCTTC,CASSVNLGESYNEQFF
TRBJ2-7,11,TRBV15,-,-,TGTGCCACCGAGGAGTACAACGAGCAGTACTTC,CATEEYNEQYF
TRBJ2-5,15,TRBV9,-,-,TGTGCCAGCAGCGTAGCGGGGGCCGACCAAGAGACCCAGTACTTC,CASSVAGADQETQYF
TRBJ2-6,18,TRBV6-2/TRBV6-3,-,TRBD1,TGTGCCAGCAGATTTTTCCCGGGACAGGCTTCAGGGGCCAACGTCCTGACTTTC,CASRFFPGQASGANVLTF
TRBJ2-1,14,TRBV27,-,-,TGTGCCACCGCCGGGGGCGGCTCCTACAATGAGCAGTTCTTC,CATAGGGSYNEQFF
TRBJ2-5,15,TRBV9,-,TRBD2,TGTGCCAGCAGCGCCAGCGGGGGGGCCAGGGAGACCCAGTACTTC,CASSASGGARETQYF